One T cell receptor (beta chain) is described in this entry. The antigen is not known. This specimen belongs to a study of identical twins. Notes on the study in general: Cord blood's abundant beta clonotypes had fewer insertions, unlike memory repertoires.

TCRdb processed the 5' RACE reads anew with MiXCR; each CDR3 protein has one entry. This sample has 310,000 or so distinct CDR3 sequences, with less than 9% found just once. Germline CDR1 reads SGHVS; CDR2 reads FNYEAQ. The CDR3 has 17 amino acids. V gave up 4 bases and J gave up 6 bases; unmatched junction bases: 13. These same records also appear under a second study, on yellow fever vaccine responses in identical twins.

This receptor was identified in a woman younger than 35 in good health. The chain recombines TRBV7-6 with TRBJ2-1; 9 bases are a match to TRBD2. Sequenced: memory (CD45RO+) T cells sorted from blood. CDR3 nucleotides: TGTGCCAGCAGCTCCCCTGCCGGCGGGAGGGATGGCAATGAGCAGTTCTTC. Residues: CASSSPAGGRDGNEQFF.